The present entry profiles one TCR beta chain with its context. The count of this clone is one. Its target antigen remains unknown. Base-call qualities are not available, and no considerably larger clone is one nucleotide away. This sample is part of a study of immune evolution from preneoplasia to lung adenocarcinoma (dated by TCRdb to about 2021). The study in broad terms: No AAH lesions showed HLA loss of heterozygosity, compared with around 7% of AIS, around 15% of MIA and approximately 30% of ADC lesions. Immune contexture across lung adenocarcinoma precursors and invasive adenocarcinoma was profiled using immune gene expression, TCR sequencing and multiplex immunofluorescence. Resected precursor lesions (AAH, AIS, MIA) and invasive adenocarcinomas were each compared against paired morphologically normal lung tissue. The sample size depended on which specimens were available, not on a prior power calculation. The immune data were integrated with whole exome sequencing and methylation data obtained from the same cohort of nodules. In total, the cohort included roughly 49 patients with pulmonary nodules, all of whom underwent surgical resection. TCR sequencing data were obtained from approximately 50 patients. According to the study, 90 to 130 samples went through TCR sequencing. POLYSOLVER was used to infer Class I HLA alleles from exome data, and LOHHLA was used to detect allele-specific HLA loss.

Patients underwent resection in Japan or China between about 2013 and 2018. Histologic diagnosis of each case was confirmed independently by two lung cancer pathologists on H&E slides. To enrich premalignant or tumor cells for nucleic acid extraction, macro-dissection was performed after pathologic assessment. DNA was isolated from FFPE tissue using the AllPrep DNA/RNA FFPE Kit. Findings and caveats that apply to the study as a whole: Normal lung had the highest top T cell clone frequencies, and these frequencies appeared to fall progressively from AAH through AIS, MIA and invasive adenocarcinoma. Compared with EGFR-mutant or double wild-type lesions, KRAS-mutant nodules had the highest T cell clonality. The findings reflected association rather than direct causation, and larger cohorts with long-term follow-up and longitudinal biopsies were considered necessary. Normal lung showed the highest clonality, whereas later-stage lesions appeared to have higher T cell density and diversity but lower clonality. All patients were from Japan and China, so applicability to Western populations was uncertain.

TCR beta CDR3 regions were sequenced from DNA using the immunoSEQ hsTCRbeta Kit. As for how the authors treated the data: The ImmunoSEQ Analyzer was used to analyse the TCR sequencing data. T cell clonality was defined as 1 minus Pielou's evenness, as computed on productive rearrangements. To measure T cell diversity, the inverse Simpson index was applied to productive templates. T cell density was expressed as TCR beta template counts normalized to usable DNA, with usable DNA estimated by amplifying and sequencing housekeeping genes. Two-sided Kruskal-Wallis tests were used to compare TCR metrics between histologic stages. TCRdb took this table from immuneACCESS and kept in-frame rearrangements with V and J called. Such tables lack part of the clones; where checked against another copy, unresolved V genes explain under half of the gap, and the rest is unexplained. Clonal size and the V and J genes are those of that table, whereas D and trimming came from the DNA. Within this sample are some 15,000 clones, with 85% of them counted one time only. The ten largest make up 2.5% to 3% of the sample.

The sequenced sample consisted of FFPE lung adenocarcinoma in situ tissue. The sample's cell subset or site label, in plain terms: preinvasive adenocarcinoma in situ (AIS). This clonotype was sampled from a donor at least 70 years old with lung adenocarcinoma.

The CDR3 protein is CASKMVSTDTQYF. The DNA sequence is given as TGTGCCAGCAAGATGGTTAGCACAGATACGCAGTATTTT. In this chain, TRBV6-6 is recombined with TRBJ2-3; the D gene lacks a confident call. Per the germline V gene (reference sequence), MNHNY is the CDR1 and SVGAGI is the CDR2. V is reduced by 7 bases and J by 0 bases, leaving a spacing of 8 bases between them. The CDR3 runs 13 amino acids, cysteine and phenylalanine included. CDR3 DNA is the only sequence kept; it has 39 bases, read in frame from the first base.